A selection of T cell receptor beta chains follows, all from one sample in a study of blood T cell repertoires in COVID-19. The assay was immunoSEQ multiplex PCR, and TCRdb's table has in-frame clones only and misses some. Here the sample spans approximately 200,000 clones, around 81% being singletons. Sample: peripheral blood. The receptors shown here come from a woman aged 55-69 years with acute or convalescent COVID-19. CDR3s include the opening cysteine and the closing phenylalanine or tryptophan. The D gene is left open where the match is weak. Clone sizes are given selectively: once, few, many, or a class where the clone is expanded.

abundance,j_gene,d_gene,len,v_gene,CDR3aa,CDR3nt
.,TRBJ2-5,TRBD2,15,TRBV6-2/TRBV6-3,CASSLLAGLQETQYF,TGTGCCAGCAGTTTACTAGCGGGCCTCCAAGAGACCCAGTACTTC
.,TRBJ1-2,.,13,TRBV28,CASSLGGSYGYTF,TGTGCCAGCAGTTTGGGGGGGAGCTATGGCTACACCTTC
.,TRBJ1-3,.,15,TRBV30,CAWSVRSFFGNTIYF,TGTGCCTGGAGTGTACGTAGTTTTTTCGGAAACACCATATATTTT
once,TRBJ1-2,TRBD1,14,TRBV4-2,CASSLPGQHYGYTF,TGTGCCAGCAGCCTCCCGGGACAGCACTATGGCTACACCTTC
.,TRBJ1-4,.,17,TRBV2,CASTPSGGLRANEKLFF,TGTGCCAGCACCCCATCCGGGGGGCTAAGAGCTAATGAAAAACTGTTTTTT
.,TRBJ2-5,TRBD2,20,TRBV4-2,CASSPCERMRGLGVSETQYF,TGTGCCAGCAGCCCTTGCGAAAGGATGCGAGGACTAGGGGTGAGTGAGACCCAGTACTTC
.,TRBJ2-2,.,18,TRBV13,CASSSDRQMVANTGELFF,TGTGCCAGCAGCTCCGATCGACAAATGGTTGCGAACACCGGGGAGCTGTTTTTT
.,TRBJ1-1,.,13,TRBV9,CASSPGMNTEAFF,TGTGCCAGCAGCCCCGGGATGAACACTGAAGCTTTCTTT
.,TRBJ2-1,TRBD2,14,TRBV4-2,CASSHSSGGGEQFF,TGTGCCAGCAGCCATTCTAGCGGGGGCGGTGAGCAGTTCTTC
.,TRBJ2-1,TRBD2,16,TRBV13,CASSPGLAGTDNEQFF,TGTGCCAGCAGCCCGGGGCTAGCGGGGACCGACAATGAGCAGTTCTTC
.,TRBJ2-1,.,14,TRBV7-9,CASSLGLRGNEQFF,TGTGCCAGCAGCTTAGGACTTAGGGGCAATGAGCAGTTCTTC
.,TRBJ1-4,.,15,TRBV27,CASSPHGATNEKLFF,TGTGCCAGCAGTCCTCACGGTGCAACTAATGAAAAACTGTTTTTT
once,TRBJ1-2,TRBD1,14,TRBV19,CASTPDRGNYGYTF,TGTGCCAGTACCCCAGACAGGGGCAACTATGGCTACACCTTC
.,TRBJ1-5,TRBD1,12,TRBV6-6,CASGQGNQPQHF,TGTGCCAGCGGACAGGGCAATCAGCCCCAGCATTTT
.,TRBJ2-1,.,13,TRBV2,CASSGGQNNEQFF,TGTGCCAGCAGTGGAGGGCAGAACAATGAGCAGTTCTTC
.,TRBJ2-1,.,16,TRBV25-1,CASSGKFPDYTNEQFF,TGTGCCAGCAGTGGAAAATTTCCGGACTATACCAATGAGCAGTTCTTC
.,TRBJ2-1,TRBD2,15,TRBV30,CAWGQSGGLYNEQFF,TGTGCCTGGGGGCAGAGCGGGGGACTCTACAATGAGCAGTTCTTC
.,TRBJ1-4,TRBD1,14,TRBV5-6,CASSFLQGDEKLFF,TGTGCCAGCAGCTTCCTCCAGGGGGATGAAAAACTGTTTTTT
.,TRBJ2-1,.,15,TRBV4-1,CASSLGWRGLDEQFF,TGCGCCAGCAGCCTGGGGTGGCGGGGGCTGGATGAGCAGTTCTTC
once,TRBJ2-7,.,14,TRBV9,CASSPNTASYEQYF,TGTGCCAGCAGCCCTAACACAGCCTCCTACGAGCAGTACTTC
.,TRBJ2-7,TRBD1,17,TRBV5-1,CASSLVADDRAPYEQYF,TGCGCCAGCAGCTTGGTTGCCGATGACAGGGCCCCCTACGAGCAGTACTTC
.,TRBJ2-2,TRBD1,16,TRBV7-2,CASSTRQGDLAGELFF,TGTGCCAGCAGCACTCGACAGGGGGACCTAGCCGGGGAGCTGTTTTTT